Presented here are 8 T cell receptor beta chains from one specimen sequenced in a study of blood T cell repertoires in COVID-19 (dated by TCRdb to the early 2020s). The library was generated by the immunoSEQ multiplex PCR assay. What TCRdb holds here is the immuneACCESS table cut down to in-frame rearrangements. Part of the clones is not present; checked against another copy, under half of the missing clones reflect an unresolved V gene, and the others are unexplained. The sample has about 180,000 clones on record, 65% to 90% of them singletons. The ten largest clones take up 15% of the sample. Sequenced material: PBMCs or T cells enriched from blood (not recorded which). These receptors were obtained from a man aged 45-65 years who had recovered from COVID-19.

This chain uses TRBV2 with TRBJ1-5; 7 bases align to TRBD1. V was clipped by 1 base and J by 6 bases; unmatched bases: 6. Germline V CDR1 and CDR2: SNHLY, FYNNEI. CDR3 length: 15 residues. The CDR3 DNA is TGTGCCAGCAGTGAAGAACAGGGGATTTTTCAGCCCCAGCATTTT. Translation: CASSEEQGIFQPQHF.

V usage is TRBV29-1 and J usage is TRBJ1-1; D is ambiguous. Trimming took off 4 bases at V and 6 bases at J, with 9 bases between the two ends. CDR1 is SQVTM and CDR2 is ANQGSEA in the germline V gene. CDR3 size: 11 residues. CDR3 coding DNA: TGCAGCGTTGGTCATGCGGCTGAAGCTTTCTTT. Translated: CSVGHAAEAFF.

The chain joins TRBV6-5 to TRBJ2-7; possibly TRBD1 for D (5 bases). The length of the CDR3 is 14 residues. Trimming removed 0 bases from V and 5 bases from J, with 11 bases in between. CDR1 is MNHEY and CDR2 is SVGAGI in the germline V gene. In DNA, the CDR3 is TGTGCCAGCAGTTACTCAGGGCGGACAAACGAGCAGTACTTC. Encoded protein: CASSYSGRTNEQYF.

The chain uses TRBV4-2 and TRBJ1-1; 9 bases agree with TRBD1. The CDR3 totals 13 residues. The J segment lost 8 bases and the V segment lost 4 bases, leaving 5 bases of the junction unmatched. Germline V gene sequence: CDR1 LGHNA, CDR2 YNFKEQ. The CDR3 DNA sequence: TGTGCCAGCAGCCCCGGGACAGGGTACGAAGCTTTCTTT. As protein: CASSPGTGYEAFF.

The V gene is TRBV4-1, the J gene TRBJ1-1; 9 nucleotides match TRBD1. The length of the CDR3 is 14 residues. Trimming at V came to 4 bases and at J to 5 bases, leaving 5 bases not matched to a gene. Germline-derived CDR1 and CDR2 are MGHRA and YSYEKL. In DNA form, the CDR3 reads TGCGCCAGCAGCCCGGGGACAGGGACTACTGAAGCTTTCTTT. This translates into CASSPGTGTTEAFF.

Details on this clone: Different DNA sequences within this sample yield the same CDR3. The V and J genes are TRBV5-1 and TRBJ1-5; no firm D call. Germline V lookup: CDR1 SGHRS, CDR2 YFSETQ. This CDR3 comprises 15 residues. With 0 bases removed from V and 0 bases from J, the gap between germline ends came to 7 bases. CDR3 sequence (DNA): TGCGCCAGCAGCTTGGCAGGCTATAGCAATCAGCCCCAGCATTTT. The encoded protein is CASSLAGYSNQPQHF.

This chain uses TRBV5-6 with TRBJ2-2; D remains ambiguous. This CDR3 region has 14 residues. Deletions cut 1 base from V and 1 base from J, with 5 bases between. Germline V gives CDR1 SGHDT, CDR2 YYEEEE. Here the CDR3 reads CASSLSGNTGELFF. Here the CDR3 DNA reads TGTGCCAGCAGCTTGTCCGGGAACACCGGGGAGCTGTTTTTT.

This chain joins TRBV11-2 and TRBJ1-5; the D gene is possibly TRBD1 (6 bases). The germline CDR1 and CDR2 sequences are SGHAT and FQNNGV. The CDR3 runs to 13 residues. Trimming stripped 5 bases from V and 3 bases from J, with 8 bases between. In DNA form, the CDR3 reads TGTGCCAGCAGCCCAGGGGACAATCAGCCCCAGCATTTT. Translation gives CASSPGDNQPQHF. Looking up the rest from reference TRBV11-2 and TRBJ1-5 gives the full variable domain: EAGVAQSPRYKIIEKRQSVAFWCNPISGHATLYWYQQILGQGPKLLIQFQNNGVVDDSQLPKDRFSAERLKGVDSTLKIQPAKLEDSAVYLCASSPGDNQPQHFGDGTRLSIL.